This T cell receptor beta chain was found in a study of cytomegalovirus exposure and HLA in healthy donors. Findings and limits, study-wide: Within the 120 or so validation repertoires, first-cohort TCR clusters tended to co-occur, according to a later analysis.

To note about this clone: Its cognate antigen is unknown.

Germline V CDR1 and CDR2: LGHNT, FRNRAP. After removal of 1 base from V and 4 bases from J, the junction contained 6 bases not matched to a gene. The CDR3 runs to 15 residues. Measured with immunoSEQ multiplex PCR; TCRdb has only the in-frame clones, and not every one. Altogether some 120,000 clones are present, around 96% being singletons, with the ten largest covering 1.5% to 2%. The gene calls are TRBV12-5 and TRBJ2-5; 7 nucleotides align to TRBD2. This clonotype was sampled from a man younger than 35 in good health and CMV-seronegative. The specimen was PBMCs. CDR3 nucleotides: TGTGCTAGTGGTTTGGACGAGACGGGAGGAGAGACCCAGTACTTC. Amino acids: CASGLDETGGETQYF. The full variable domain, with the rest looked up from reference TRBV12-5 and TRBJ2-5, is DARVTQTPRHKVTEMGQEVTMRCQPILGHNTVFWYRQTMMQGLELLAYFRNRAPLDDSGMPKDRFSAEMPDATLATLKIQPSEPRDSAVYFCASGLDETGGETQYFGPGTRLLVL.